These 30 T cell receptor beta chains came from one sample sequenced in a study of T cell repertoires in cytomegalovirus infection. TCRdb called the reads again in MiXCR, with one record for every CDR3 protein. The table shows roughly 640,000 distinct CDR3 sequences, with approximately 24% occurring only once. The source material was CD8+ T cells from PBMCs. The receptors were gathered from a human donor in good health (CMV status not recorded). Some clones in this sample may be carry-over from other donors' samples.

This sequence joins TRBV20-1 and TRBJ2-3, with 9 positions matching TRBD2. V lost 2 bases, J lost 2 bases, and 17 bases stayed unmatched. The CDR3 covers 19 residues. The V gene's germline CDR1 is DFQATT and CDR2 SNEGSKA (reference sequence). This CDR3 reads CSARPLLAGNPSYTDTQYF. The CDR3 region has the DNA TGCAGTGCTAGACCACTCCTAGCGGGGAATCCTTCGTACACAGATACGCAGTATTTT.

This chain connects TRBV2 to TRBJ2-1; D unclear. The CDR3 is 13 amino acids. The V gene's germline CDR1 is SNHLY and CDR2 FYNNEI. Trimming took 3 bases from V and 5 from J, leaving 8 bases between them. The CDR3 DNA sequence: TGTGCCAGCAGTGAGGTCAGTAACAATGAGCAGTTCTTC. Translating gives CASSEVSNNEQFF.

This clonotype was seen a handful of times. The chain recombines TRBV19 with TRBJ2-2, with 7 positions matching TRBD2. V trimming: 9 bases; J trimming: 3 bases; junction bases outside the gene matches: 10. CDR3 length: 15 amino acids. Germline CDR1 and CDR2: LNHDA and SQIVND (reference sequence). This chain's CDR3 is CASQIPGLYTGELFF. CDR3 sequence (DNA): TGTGCCAGCCAAATTCCGGGACTATACACCGGGGAGCTGTTTTTT.

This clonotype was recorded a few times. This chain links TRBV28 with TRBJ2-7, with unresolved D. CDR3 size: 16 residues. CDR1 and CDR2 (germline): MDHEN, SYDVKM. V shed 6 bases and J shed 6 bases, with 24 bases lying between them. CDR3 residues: CASSPGSHHAPGEQYV. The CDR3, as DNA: TGTGCCAGCAGCCCCGGGTCCCATCATGCCCCCGGCGAGCAGTACGTC.

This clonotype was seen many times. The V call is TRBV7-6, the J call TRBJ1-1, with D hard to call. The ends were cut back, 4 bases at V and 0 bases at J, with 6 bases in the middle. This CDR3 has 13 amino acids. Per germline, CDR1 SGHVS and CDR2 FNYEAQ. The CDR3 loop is CASSSNLNTEAFF. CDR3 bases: TGTGCCAGCAGCTCCAACCTGAACACTGAAGCTTTCTTT.

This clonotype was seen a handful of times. In DNA form, the CDR3 reads TGCAGCGTTCCAGGCCCTAGATGGGGCTACACCTTC. Amino acids: CSVPGPRWGYTF. This chain links TRBV29-1 with TRBJ1-2, with D hard to call. CDR1 is SQVTM and CDR2 is ANQGSEA in the germline V gene. The V end lost 5 bases, the J end lost 8 bases, and 15 bases lay between the germline ends. The CDR3 has 12 residues.

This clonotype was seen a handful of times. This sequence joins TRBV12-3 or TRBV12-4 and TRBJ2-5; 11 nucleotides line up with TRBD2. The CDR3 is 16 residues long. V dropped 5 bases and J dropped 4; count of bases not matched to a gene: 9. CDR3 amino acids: CASSPRLAGRRETQYF. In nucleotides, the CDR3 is TGTGCCAGCAGTCCCCGACTAGCGGGGAGACGAGAGACCCAGTACTTC.

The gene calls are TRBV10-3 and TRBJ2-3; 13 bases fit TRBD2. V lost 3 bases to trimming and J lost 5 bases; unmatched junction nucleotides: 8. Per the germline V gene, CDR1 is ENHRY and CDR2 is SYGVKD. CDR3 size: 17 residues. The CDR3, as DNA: TGTGCCATCAGTGAAGATCCACTAGCGGGGGGGGAAGATACGCAGTATTTT. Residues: CAISEDPLAGGEDTQYF.

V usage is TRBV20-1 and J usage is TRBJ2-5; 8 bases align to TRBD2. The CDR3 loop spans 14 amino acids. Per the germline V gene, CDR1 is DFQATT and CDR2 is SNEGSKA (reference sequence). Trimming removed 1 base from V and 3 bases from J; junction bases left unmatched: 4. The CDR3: CSARVSSGEETQYF. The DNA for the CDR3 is TGCAGTGCTAGAGTTAGTAGCGGGGAAGAGACCCAGTACTTC.

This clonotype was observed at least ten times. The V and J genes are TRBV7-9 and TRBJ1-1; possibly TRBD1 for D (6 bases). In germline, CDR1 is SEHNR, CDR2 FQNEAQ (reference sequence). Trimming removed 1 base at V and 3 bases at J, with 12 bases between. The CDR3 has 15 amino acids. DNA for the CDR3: TGTGCCAGCAGCTTAGGCGGGGGGCAAGACACTGAAGCTTTCTTT. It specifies CASSLGGGQDTEAFF.

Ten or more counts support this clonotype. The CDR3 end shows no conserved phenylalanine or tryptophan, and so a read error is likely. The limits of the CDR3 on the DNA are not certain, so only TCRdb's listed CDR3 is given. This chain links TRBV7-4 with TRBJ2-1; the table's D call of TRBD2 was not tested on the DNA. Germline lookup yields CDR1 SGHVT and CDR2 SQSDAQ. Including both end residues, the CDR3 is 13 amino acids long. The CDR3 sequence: CASSLGISSGGPR.

CDR3 residues: CASSSGRTAIYF. CDR3 DNA sequence: TGTGCCAGCAGCTCCGGCCGGACAGCCATATATTTT. The chain carries TRBV7-9 and TRBJ1-3; the D gene is possibly TRBD1 (6 bases). This CDR3 spans 12 amino acids. The germline V gene encodes CDR1 SEHNR and CDR2 FQNEAQ (reference sequence). V was shortened by 4 bases and J by 11 bases, with 12 bases between the two germline ends.

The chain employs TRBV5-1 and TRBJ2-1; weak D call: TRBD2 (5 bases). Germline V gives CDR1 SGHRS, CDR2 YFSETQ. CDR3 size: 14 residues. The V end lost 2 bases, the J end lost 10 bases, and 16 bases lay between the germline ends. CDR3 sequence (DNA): TGCGCCAGCAGCTTCGGGGAAGGGTCCCCCGAGCAGTTCTTC. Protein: CASSFGEGSPEQFF.

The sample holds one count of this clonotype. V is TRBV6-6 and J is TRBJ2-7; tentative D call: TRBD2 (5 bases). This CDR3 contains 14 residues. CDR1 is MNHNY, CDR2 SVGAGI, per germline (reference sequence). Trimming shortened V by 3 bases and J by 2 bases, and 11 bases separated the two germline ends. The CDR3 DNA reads TGTGCCAGCAGTTATACGGACTCAACCTACGAGCAGTACGTC. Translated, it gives CASSYTDSTYEQYV.

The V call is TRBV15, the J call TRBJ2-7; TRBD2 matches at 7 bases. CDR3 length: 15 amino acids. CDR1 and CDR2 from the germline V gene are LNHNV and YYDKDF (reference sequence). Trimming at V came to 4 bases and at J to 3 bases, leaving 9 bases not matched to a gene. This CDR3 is CATSTMGGFGYEQYV. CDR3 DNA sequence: TGTGCCACCAGCACCATGGGGGGGTTTGGCTACGAGCAGTACGTC.

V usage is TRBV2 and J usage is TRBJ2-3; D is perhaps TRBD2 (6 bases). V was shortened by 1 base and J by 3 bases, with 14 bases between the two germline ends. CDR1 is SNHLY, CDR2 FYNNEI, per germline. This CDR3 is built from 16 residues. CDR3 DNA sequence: TGTGCCAGCAGTGAAGAGGGAGGACTTTATACAGATACGCAGTATTTT. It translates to CASSEEGGLYTDTQYF.

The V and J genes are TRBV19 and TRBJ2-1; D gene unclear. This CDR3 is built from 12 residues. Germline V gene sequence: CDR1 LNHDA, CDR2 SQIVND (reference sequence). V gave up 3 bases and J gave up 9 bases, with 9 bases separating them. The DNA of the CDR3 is TGTGCCAGTAGTATCAAGGTTCGTGAGCAGTTCTTC. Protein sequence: CASSIKVREQFF. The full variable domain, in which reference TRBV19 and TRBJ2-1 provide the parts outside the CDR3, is DGGITQSPKYLFRKEGQNVTLSCEQNLNHDAMYWYRQDPGQGLRLIYYSQIVNDFQKGDIAEGYSVSREKKESFPLTVTSAQKNPTAFYLCASSIKVREQFFGPGTRLTVL.

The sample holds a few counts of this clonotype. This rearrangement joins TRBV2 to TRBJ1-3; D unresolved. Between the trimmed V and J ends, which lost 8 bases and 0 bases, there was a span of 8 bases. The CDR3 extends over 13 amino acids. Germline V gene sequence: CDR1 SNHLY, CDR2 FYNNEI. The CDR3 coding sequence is TGTGCCAGCCCGACTCGCTCTGGAAACACCATATATTTT. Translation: CASPTRSGNTIYF. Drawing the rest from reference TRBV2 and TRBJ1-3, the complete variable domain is EPEVTQTPSHQVTQMGQEVILRCVPISNHLYFYWYRQILGQKVEFLVSFYNNEISEKSEIFDDQFSVERPDGSNFTLKIRSTKLEDSAMYFCASPTRSGNTIYFGEGSWLTVV.

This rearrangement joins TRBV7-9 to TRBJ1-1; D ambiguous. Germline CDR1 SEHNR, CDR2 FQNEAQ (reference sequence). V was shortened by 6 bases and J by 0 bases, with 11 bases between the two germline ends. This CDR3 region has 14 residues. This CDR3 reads CASRSGSVNTEAFF. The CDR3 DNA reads TGTGCCAGCAGGTCTGGATCGGTGAACACTGAAGCTTTCTTT.

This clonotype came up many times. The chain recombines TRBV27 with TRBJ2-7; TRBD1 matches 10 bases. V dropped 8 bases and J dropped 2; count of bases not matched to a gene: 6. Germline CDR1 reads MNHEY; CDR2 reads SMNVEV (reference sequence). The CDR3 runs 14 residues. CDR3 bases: TGTGCCAGCGGCCTGGACAGGGGGGCCTACGAGCAGTACTTC. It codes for CASGLDRGAYEQYF.

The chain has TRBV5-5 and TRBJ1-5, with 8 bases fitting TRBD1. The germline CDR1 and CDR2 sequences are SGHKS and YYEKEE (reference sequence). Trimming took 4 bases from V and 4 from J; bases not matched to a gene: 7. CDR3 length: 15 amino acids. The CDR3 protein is CASSIDRGLNQPQHF. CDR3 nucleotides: TGTGCCAGCAGCATCGACAGGGGTTTGAATCAGCCCCAGCATTTT.

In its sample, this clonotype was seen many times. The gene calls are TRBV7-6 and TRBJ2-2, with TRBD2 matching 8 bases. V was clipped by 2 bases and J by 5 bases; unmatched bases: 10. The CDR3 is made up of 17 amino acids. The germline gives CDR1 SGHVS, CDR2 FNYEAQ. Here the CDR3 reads CASSLPAGAPGTGELFF. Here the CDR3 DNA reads TGTGCCAGCAGCTTACCAGCGGGGGCACCAGGAACCGGGGAGCTGTTTTTT.

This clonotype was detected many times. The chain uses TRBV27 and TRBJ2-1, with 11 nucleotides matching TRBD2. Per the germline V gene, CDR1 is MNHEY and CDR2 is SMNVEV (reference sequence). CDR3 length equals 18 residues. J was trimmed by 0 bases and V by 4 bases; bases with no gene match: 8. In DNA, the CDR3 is TGTGCCAGCAGTTCGGGACTAGCGGTATTCAGCTCCTACAATGAGCAGTTCTTC. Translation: CASSSGLAVFSSYNEQFF.

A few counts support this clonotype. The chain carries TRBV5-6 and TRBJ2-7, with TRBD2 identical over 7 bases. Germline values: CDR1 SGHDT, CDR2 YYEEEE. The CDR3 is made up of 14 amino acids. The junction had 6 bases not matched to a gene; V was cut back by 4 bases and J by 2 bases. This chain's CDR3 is CASSPPGGPYEQYF. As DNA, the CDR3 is TGTGCCAGCAGCCCACCGGGGGGACCCTACGAGCAGTACTTC.

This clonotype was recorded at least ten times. The DNA of the CDR3 is TGTGCCAGCAGCCCTACTCTATACTCGGAAAGGGTGAACACTGAAGCTTTCTTT. Amino acid sequence: CASSPTLYSERVNTEAFF. The V call is TRBV7-6, the J call TRBJ1-1, with D hard to call. Trimming shortened V by 5 bases and J by 0 bases, and 22 bases separated the two germline ends. The CDR3 has 18 residues. From germline, CDR1 is SGHVS and CDR2 FNYEAQ.

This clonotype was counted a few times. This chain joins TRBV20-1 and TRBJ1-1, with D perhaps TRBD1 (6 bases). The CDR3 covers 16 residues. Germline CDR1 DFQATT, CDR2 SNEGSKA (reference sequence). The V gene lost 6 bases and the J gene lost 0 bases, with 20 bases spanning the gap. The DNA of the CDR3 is TGCAGTGCCCCCGAGGGGGGGGGGTTTATGAACACTGAAGCTTTCTTT. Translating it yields CSAPEGGGFMNTEAFF.

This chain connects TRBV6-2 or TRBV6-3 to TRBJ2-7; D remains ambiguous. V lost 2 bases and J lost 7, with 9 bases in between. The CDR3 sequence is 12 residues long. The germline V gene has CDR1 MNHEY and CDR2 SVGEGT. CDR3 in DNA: TGTGCCAGCAGTTACGGCCGCTGGGAGCAGTACGTC. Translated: CASSYGRWEQYV.

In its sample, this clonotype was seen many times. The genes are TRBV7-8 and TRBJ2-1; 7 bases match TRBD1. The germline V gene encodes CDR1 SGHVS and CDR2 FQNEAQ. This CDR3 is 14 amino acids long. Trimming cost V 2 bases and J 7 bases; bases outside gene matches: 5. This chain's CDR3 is CASSLPTGDNEQFF. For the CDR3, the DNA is TGTGCCAGCAGCTTACCAACAGGGGATAATGAGCAGTTCTTC. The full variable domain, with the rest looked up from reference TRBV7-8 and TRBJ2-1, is GAGVSQSPRYKVAKRGQDVALRCDPISGHVSLFWYQQALGQGPEFLTYFQNEAQLDKSGLPSDRFFAERPEGSVSTLKIQRTQQEDSAVYLCASSLPTGDNEQFFGPGTRLTVL.

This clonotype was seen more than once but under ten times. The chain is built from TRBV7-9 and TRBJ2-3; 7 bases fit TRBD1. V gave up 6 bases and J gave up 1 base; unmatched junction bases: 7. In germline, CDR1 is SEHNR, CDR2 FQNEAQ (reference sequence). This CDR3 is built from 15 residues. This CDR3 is CASSRQGGGTDTQYF. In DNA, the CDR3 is TGTGCCAGCAGTCGACAGGGCGGAGGCACAGATACGCAGTATTTT.

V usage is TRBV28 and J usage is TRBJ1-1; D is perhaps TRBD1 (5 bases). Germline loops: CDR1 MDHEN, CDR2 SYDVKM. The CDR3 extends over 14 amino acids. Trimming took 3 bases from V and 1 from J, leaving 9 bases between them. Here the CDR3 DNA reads TGTGCCAGCAGTTTCCCTGACAGGAACACTGAAGCTTTCTTT. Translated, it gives CASSFPDRNTEAFF.